The T cell receptor (beta chain) described here comes from a study of blood T cell repertoires in COVID-19. Participants were aged about 18 to 89 years, lived in about two dozen US areas, and enrolled virtually. Cohort allocation depended upon clinical history that participants reported. Within 2 weeks of study entry, exposed participants had contacted a PCR-confirmed or clinician-diagnosed COVID-19 case. The CDR3 length is 12 residues. V was pared by 4 bases and J by 5 bases, with 8 bases between. In the original analysis: It was from reference gene primer amplification that nucleated cell counts were estimated. Profiled with immunoSEQ multiplex PCR; TCRdb holds only in-frame clones, not every one. V and J calls plus clone size are reproduced from that table; the DNA served to infer D and trimming. Among roughly 150,000 clones, over 80% were seen once, and the ten largest hold roughly 4.9%.

This clonotype originated in a man in his 70s who had been exposed to COVID-19. The sequenced sample consisted of PBMCs or T cells enriched from blood (not recorded which). The rearrangement links TRBV12-3 or TRBV12-4 to TRBJ1-2; no clear D gene. DNA of the CDR3: TGTGCCAGCAGTTCCGTTCAGTATGGCTACACCTTC. Protein: CASSSVQYGYTF.